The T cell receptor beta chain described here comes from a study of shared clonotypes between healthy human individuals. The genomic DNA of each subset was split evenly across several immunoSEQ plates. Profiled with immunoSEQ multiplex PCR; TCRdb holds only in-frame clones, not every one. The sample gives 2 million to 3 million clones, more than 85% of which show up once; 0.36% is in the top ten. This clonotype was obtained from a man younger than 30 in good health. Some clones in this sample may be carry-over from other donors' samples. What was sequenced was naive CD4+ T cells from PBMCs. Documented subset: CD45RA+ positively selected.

This chain's CDR3 is CASSVGPGNPTDIQYF. As DNA, the CDR3 is TGTGCCAGCAGCGTAGGTCCAGGAAACCCAACGGACATTCAGTACTTC. This chain uses TRBV9 with TRBJ2-4, with unresolved D. CDR1 is SGDLS, CDR2 YYNGEE, per germline. This CDR3 has 16 amino acids. Trimming shortened V by 0 bases and J by 8 bases, and 18 bases separated the two germline ends. Looking up the rest from reference TRBV9 and TRBJ2-4 gives the full variable domain: DSGVTQTPKHLITATGQRVTLRCSPRSGDLSVYWYQQSLDQGLQFLIQYYNGEERAKGNILERFSAQQFPDLHSELNLSSLELGDSALYFCASSVGPGNPTDIQYFGAGTRLSVL.